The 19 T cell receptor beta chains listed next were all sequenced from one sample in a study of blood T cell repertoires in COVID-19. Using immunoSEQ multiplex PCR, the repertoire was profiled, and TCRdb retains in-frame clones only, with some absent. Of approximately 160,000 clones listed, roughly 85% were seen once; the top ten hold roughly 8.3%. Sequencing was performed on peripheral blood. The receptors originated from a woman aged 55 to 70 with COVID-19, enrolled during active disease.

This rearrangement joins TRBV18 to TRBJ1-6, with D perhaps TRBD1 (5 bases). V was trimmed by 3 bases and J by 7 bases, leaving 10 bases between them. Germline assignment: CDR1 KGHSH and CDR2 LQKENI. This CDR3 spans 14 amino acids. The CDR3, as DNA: TGTGCCAGCTCACCGGACACGCGAAATTCACCCCTCCACTTT. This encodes CASSPDTRNSPLHF.

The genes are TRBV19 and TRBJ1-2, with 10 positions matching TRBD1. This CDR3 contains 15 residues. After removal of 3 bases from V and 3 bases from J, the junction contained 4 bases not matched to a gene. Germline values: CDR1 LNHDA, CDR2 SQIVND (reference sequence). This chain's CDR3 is CASSIWTGGDYGYTF. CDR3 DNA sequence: TGTGCCAGTAGTATTTGGACAGGGGGTGACTATGGCTACACCTTC.

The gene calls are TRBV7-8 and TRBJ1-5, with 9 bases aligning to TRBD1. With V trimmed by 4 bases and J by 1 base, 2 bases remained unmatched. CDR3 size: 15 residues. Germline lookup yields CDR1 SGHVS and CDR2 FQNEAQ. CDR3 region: CASSSQGASNQPQHF. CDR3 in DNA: TGTGCCAGCAGCTCACAGGGGGCAAGCAATCAGCCCCAGCATTTT.

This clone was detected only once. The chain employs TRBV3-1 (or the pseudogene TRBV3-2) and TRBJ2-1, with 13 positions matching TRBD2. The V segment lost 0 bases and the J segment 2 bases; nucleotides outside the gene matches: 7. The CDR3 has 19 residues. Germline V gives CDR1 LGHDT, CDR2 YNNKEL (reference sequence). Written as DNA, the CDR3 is TGTGCCAGCAGCCAAGACCGCCCGACTAGCGGGGGGCCCTACAATGAGCAGTTCTTC. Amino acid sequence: CASSQDRPTSGGPYNEQFF.

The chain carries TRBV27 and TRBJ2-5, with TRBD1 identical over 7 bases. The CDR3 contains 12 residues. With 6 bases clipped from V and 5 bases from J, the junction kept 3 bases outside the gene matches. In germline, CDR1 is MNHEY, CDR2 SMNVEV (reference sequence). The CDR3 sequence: CASRNRGETQYF. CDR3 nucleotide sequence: TGTGCCAGCAGGAACAGGGGTGAGACCCAGTACTTC.

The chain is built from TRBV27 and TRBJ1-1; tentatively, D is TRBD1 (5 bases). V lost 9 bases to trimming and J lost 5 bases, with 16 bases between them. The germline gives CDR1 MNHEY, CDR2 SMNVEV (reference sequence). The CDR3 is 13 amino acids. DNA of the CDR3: TGTGCCAGTACCGACAGACAAAGGACTGAAGCTTTCTTT. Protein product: CASTDRQRTEAFF.

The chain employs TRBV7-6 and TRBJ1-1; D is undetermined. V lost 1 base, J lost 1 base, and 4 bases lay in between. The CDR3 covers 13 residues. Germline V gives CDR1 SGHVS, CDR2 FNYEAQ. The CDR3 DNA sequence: TGTGCCAGCAGCTTAGGGAGGAACACTGAAGCTTTCTTT. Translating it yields CASSLGRNTEAFF.

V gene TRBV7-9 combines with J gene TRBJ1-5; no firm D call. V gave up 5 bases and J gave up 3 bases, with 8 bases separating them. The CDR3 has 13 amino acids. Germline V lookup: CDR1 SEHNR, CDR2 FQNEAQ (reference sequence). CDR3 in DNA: TGTGCCAGCAGCAACAGCTTCAATCAGCCCCAGCATTTT. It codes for CASSNSFNQPQHF. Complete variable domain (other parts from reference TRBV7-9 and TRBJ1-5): DTGVSQNPRHKITKRGQNVTFRCDPISEHNRLYWYRQTLGQGPEFLTYFQNEAQLEKSRLLSDRFSAERPKGSFSTLEIQRTEQGDSAMYLCASSNSFNQPQHFGDGTRLSIL.

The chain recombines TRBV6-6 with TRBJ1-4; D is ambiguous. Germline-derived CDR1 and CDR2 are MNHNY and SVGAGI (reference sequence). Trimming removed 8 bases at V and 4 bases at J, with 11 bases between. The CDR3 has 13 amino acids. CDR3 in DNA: TGTGCCAGCCTCCGACAAGATAATGAAAAACTGTTTTTT. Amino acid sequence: CASLRQDNEKLFF.

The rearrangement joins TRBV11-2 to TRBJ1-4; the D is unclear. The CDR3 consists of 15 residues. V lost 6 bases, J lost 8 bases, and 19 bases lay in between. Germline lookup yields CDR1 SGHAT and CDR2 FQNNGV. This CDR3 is CASSSRRRAGEKLFF. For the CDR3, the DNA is TGTGCCAGCAGTTCTCGCCGAAGGGCGGGAGAAAAACTGTTTTTT.

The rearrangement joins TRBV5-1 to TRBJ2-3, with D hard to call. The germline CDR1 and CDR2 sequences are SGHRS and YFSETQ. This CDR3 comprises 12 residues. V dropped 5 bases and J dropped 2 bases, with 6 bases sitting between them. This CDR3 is CASSRFTDTQYF. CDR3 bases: TGCGCCAGCAGTCGGTTCACAGATACGCAGTATTTT.

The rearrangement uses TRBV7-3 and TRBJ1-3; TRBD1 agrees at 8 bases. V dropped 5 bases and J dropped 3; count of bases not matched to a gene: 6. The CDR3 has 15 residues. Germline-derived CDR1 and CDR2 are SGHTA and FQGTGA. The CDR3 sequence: CASSPGGAGGNTIYF. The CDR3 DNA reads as TGTGCCAGCAGCCCAGGGGGCGCGGGTGGAAACACCATATATTTT.

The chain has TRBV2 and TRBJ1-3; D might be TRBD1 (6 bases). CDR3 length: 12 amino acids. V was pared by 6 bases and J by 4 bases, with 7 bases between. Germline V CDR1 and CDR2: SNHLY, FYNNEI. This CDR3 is CASRQGGNTIYF. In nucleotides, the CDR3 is TGTGCCAGCAGACAGGGCGGAAACACCATATATTTT.

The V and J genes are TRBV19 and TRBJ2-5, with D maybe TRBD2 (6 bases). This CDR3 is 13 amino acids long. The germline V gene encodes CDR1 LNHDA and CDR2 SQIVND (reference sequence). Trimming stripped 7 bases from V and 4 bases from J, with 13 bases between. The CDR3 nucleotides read TGTGCCAGTAATCCGGGGGTGGCAGAGACCCAGTACTTC. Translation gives CASNPGVAETQYF. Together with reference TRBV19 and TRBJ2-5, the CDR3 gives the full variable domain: DGGITQSPKYLFRKEGQNVTLSCEQNLNHDAMYWYRQDPGQGLRLIYYSQIVNDFQKGDIAEGYSVSREKKESFPLTVTSAQKNPTAFYLCASNPGVAETQYFGPGTRLLVL.

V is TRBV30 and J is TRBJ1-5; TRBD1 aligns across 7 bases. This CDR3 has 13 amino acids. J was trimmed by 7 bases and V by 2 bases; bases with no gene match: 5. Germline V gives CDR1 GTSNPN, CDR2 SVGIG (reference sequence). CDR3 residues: CAWSRDREQPQHF. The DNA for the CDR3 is TGTGCCTGGAGTCGGGACAGAGAACAGCCCCAGCATTTT.

The CDR3 is CATTLNSNQPQHF. Written as DNA, the CDR3 is TGTGCCACCACCCTAAATAGCAATCAGCCCCAGCATTTT. The chain carries TRBV15 and TRBJ1-5; no firm D call. The CDR3 is 13 amino acids. V was cut by 7 bases and J by 0 bases, with 7 bases left in between. The germline V gene encodes CDR1 LNHNV and CDR2 YYDKDF (reference sequence).

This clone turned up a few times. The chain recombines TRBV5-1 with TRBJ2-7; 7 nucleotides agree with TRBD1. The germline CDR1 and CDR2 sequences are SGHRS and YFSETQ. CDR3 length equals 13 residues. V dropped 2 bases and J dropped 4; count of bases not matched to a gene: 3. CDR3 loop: CASSFAGGYEQYV. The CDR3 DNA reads TGCGCCAGCAGCTTCGCAGGGGGTTACGAGCAGTACGTC.

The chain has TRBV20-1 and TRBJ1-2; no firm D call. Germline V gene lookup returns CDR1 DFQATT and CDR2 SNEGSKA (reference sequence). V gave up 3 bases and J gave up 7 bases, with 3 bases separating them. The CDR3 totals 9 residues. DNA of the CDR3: TGCAGTGCTAGCGGTGGCTACACCTTC. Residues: CSASGGYTF.

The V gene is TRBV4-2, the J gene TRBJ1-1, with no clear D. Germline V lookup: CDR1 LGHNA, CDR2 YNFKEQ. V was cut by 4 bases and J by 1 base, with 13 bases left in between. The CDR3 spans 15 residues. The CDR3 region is CASSPLQTANTEAFF. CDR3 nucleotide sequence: TGTGCCAGCAGCCCCTTACAGACCGCGAACACTGAAGCTTTCTTT.